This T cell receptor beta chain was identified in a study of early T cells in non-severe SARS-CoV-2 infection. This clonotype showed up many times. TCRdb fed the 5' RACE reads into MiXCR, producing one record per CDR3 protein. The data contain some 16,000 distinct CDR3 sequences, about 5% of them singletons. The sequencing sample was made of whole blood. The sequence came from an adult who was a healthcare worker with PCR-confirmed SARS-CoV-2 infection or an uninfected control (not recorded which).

The CDR3 coding sequence is TGCAGCACCTCGTCGGGCCAAGAGACCCAGTACTTC. Its translation: CSTSSGQETQYF. The V call is TRBV29-1, the J call TRBJ2-5, with D unresolved. The CDR3 spans 12 residues. Germline-derived CDR1 and CDR2 are SQVTM and ANQGSEA. Trimming stripped 8 bases from V and 1 base from J, with 11 bases between. Complete variable domain (other parts from reference TRBV29-1 and TRBJ2-5): SAVISQKPSRDICQRGTSLTIQCQVDSQVTMMFWYRQQPGQSLTLIATANQGSEATYESGFVIDKFPISRPNLTFSTLTVSNMSPEDSSIYLCSTSSGQETQYFGPGTRLLVL.